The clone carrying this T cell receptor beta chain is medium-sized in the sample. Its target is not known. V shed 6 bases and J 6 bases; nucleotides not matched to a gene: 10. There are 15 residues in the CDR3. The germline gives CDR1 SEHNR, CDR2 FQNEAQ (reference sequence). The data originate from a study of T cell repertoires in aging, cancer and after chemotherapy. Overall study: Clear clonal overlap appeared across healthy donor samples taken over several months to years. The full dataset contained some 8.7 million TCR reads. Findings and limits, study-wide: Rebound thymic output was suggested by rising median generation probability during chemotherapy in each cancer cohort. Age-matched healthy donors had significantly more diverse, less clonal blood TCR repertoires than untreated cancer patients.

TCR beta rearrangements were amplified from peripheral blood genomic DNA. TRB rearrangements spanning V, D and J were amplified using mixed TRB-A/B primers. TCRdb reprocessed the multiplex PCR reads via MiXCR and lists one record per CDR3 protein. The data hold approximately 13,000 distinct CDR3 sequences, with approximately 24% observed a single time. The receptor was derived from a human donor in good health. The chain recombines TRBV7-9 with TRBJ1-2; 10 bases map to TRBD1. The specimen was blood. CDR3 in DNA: TGTGCCAGCAGGGTAGGGACAGGGGACTACGATGGCTACACCTTC. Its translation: CASRVGTGDYDGYTF.